One sample yielded the 2 T cell receptor beta chains listed below, sequenced in a study of post-analysis software for immune sequencing data. No cognate antigen is known for these TCRs. Tagging with unique molecular identifiers was a feature of the TCR beta cDNA libraries. MiXCR, run by TCRdb on the PCR reads, gives a single entry per CDR3 protein. The sample includes fewer than 850,000 distinct CDR3 sequences, roughly 27% seen only once; the top ten take 0.55% to 0.65%. Study findings and constraints: Patients carried roughly 5 TRBV segments more frequently than controls did, and TRBV5-6, TRBV5-1 and TRBV20-1 were among them.

Sequencing was done on a sample of blood. These receptors were collected from a girl between 5 and 17 years old with multiple sclerosis.

Only a few counts were recorded for this clonotype. The chain recombines TRBV18 with TRBJ2-3, with D uncertain. Germline CDR1 and CDR2: KGHSH and LQKENI. This CDR3 has 15 amino acids. Trimming removed 0 bases from V and 4 bases from J, with 11 bases in between. This chain's CDR3 is CASSPPLIAPDTQYF. The DNA for the CDR3 is TGTGCCAGCTCACCACCGCTGATAGCCCCAGATACGCAGTATTTT.

In this sample, this clonotype turned up a few times. The chain joins TRBV29-1 to TRBJ1-5; D perhaps matches TRBD1 (5 bases). From germline, CDR1 is SQVTM and CDR2 ANQGSEA. This CDR3 has 12 residues. The chain's CDR3 is CSAGGSNQPQHF. CDR3 nucleotide sequence: TGCAGTGCTGGGGGGAGCAATCAGCCCCAGCATTTT.